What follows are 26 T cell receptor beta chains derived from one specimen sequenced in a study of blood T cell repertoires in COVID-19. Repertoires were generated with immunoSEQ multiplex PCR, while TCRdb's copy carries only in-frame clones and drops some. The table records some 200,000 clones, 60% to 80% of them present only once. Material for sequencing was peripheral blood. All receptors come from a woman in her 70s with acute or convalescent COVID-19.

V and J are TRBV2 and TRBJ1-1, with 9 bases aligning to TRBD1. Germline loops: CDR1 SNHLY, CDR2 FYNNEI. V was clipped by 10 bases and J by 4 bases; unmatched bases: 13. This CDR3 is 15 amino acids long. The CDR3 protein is CATQNTGGRLTEAFF. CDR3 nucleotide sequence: TGTGCCACGCAAAACACAGGGGGCCGCCTCACTGAAGCTTTCTTT.

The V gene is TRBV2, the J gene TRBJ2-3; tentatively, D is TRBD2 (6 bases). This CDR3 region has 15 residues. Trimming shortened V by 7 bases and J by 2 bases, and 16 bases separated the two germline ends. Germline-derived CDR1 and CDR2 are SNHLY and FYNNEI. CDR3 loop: CASNWAGLPTDTQYF. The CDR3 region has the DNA TGTGCCAGCAATTGGGCGGGATTGCCCACAGATACGCAGTATTTT.

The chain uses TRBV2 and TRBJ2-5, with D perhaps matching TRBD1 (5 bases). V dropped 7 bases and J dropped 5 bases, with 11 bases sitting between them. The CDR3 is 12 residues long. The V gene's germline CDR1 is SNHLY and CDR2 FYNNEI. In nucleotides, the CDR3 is TGTGCCAGCAAGTCAGGGTTGGAGACCCAGTACTTC. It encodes CASKSGLETQYF.

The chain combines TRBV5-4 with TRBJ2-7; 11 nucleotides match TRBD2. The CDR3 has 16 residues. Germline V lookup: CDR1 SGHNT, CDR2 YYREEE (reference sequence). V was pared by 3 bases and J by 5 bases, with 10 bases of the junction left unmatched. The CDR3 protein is CASSSFAGLAANEQYF. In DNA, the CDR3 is TGTGCCAGCAGCTCCTTTGCGGGACTAGCGGCGAACGAGCAGTACTTC.

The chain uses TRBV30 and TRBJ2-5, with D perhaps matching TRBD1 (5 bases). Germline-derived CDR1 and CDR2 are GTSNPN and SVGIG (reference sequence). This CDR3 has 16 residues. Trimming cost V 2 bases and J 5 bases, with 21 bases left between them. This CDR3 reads CAWSYGQGKSWETQYF. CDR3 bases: TGTGCCTGGAGTTACGGGCAGGGTAAATCCTGGGAGACCCAGTACTTC.

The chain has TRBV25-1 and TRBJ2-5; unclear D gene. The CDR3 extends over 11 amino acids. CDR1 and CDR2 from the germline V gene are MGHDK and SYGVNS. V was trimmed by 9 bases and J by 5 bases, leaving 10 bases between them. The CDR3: CARQTDETQYF. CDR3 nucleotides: TGTGCCAGACAGACGGATGAGACCCAGTACTTC. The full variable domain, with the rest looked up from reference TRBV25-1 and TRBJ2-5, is EADIYQTPRYLVIGTGKKITLECSQTMGHDKMYWYQQDPGMELHLIHYSYGVNSTEKGDLSSESTVSRIRTEHFPLTLESARPSHTSQYLCARQTDETQYFGPGTRLLVL.

The CDR3 spells CAISELAGRFGEQFF. The CDR3 coding sequence is TGTGCCATCAGTGAGCTAGCGGGACGCTTTGGTGAGCAGTTCTTC. V and J are TRBV10-3 and TRBJ2-1; TRBD2 matches 9 bases. The germline CDR1 and CDR2 sequences are ENHRY and SYGVKD. Losses at the gene ends were 2 bases for V and 9 bases for J; bases not matched to a gene: 8. This CDR3 spans 15 amino acids.

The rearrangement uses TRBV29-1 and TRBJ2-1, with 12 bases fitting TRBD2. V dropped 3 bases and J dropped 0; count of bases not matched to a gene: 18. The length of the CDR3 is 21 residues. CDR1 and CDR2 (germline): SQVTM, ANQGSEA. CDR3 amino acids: CSVDSYRQGLAGGGSYNEQFF. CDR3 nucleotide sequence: TGCAGCGTTGATTCTTATCGACAGGGTCTAGCGGGAGGGGGCTCCTACAATGAGCAGTTCTTC.

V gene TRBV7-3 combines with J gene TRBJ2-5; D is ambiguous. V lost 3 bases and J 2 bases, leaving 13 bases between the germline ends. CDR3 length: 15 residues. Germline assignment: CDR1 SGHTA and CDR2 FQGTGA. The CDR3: CASSFTAGQQETQYF. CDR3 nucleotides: TGTGCCAGCAGCTTCACGGCAGGTCAGCAAGAGACCCAGTACTTC.

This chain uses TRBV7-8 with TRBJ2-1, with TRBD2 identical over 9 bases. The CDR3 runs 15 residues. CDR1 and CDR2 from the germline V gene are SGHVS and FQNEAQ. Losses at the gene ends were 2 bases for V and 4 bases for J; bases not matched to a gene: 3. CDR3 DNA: TGTGCCAGCAGCTTATACCTAGCGGGGTACAATGAGCAGTTCTTC. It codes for CASSLYLAGYNEQFF.

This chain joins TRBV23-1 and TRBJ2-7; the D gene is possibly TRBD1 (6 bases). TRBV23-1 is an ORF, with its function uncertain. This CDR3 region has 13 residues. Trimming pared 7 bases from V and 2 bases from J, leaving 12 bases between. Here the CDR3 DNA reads TGCGCCAGCAACAGGTCAGGGGCCTACGAGCAGTACTTC. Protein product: CASNRSGAYEQYF.

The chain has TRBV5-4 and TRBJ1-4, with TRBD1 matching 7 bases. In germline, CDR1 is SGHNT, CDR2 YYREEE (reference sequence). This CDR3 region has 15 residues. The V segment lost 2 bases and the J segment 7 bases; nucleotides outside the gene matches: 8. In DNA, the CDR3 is TGTGCCAGCAGCTTTCAGGGGGAAGGACTTGAAAAACTGTTTTTT. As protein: CASSFQGEGLEKLFF. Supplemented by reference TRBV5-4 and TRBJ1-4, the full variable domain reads ETGVTQSPTHLIKTRGQQVTLRCSSQSGHNTVSWYQQALGQGPQFIFQYYREEENGRGNFPPRFSGLQFPNYSSELNVNALELDDSALYLCASSFQGEGLEKLFFGSGTQLSVL.

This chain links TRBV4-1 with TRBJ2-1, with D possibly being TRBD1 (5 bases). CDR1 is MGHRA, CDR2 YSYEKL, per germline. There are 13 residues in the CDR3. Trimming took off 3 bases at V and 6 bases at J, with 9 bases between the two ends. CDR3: CASSQAGLNEQFF. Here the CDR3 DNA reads TGCGCCAGCAGCCAGGCAGGGCTCAATGAGCAGTTCTTC.

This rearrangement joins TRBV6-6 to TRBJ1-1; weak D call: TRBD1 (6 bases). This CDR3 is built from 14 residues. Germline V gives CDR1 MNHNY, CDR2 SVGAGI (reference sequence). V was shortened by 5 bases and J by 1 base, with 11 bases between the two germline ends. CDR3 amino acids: CASSPVGGNTEAFF. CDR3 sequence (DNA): TGTGCCAGCAGTCCGGTAGGGGGGAACACTGAAGCTTTCTTT.

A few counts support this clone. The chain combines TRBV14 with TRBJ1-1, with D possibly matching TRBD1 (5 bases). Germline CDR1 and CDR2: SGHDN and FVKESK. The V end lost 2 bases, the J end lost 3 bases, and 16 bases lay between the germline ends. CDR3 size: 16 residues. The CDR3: CASSQYRGLGDTEAFF. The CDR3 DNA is TGTGCCAGCAGCCAATACCGGGGACTGGGGGACACTGAAGCTTTCTTT.

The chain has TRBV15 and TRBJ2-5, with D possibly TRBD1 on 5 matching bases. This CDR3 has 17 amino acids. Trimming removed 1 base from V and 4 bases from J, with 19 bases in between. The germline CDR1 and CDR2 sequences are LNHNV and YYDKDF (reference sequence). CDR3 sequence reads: CATSRAPIRAPRETQYF. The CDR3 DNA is TGTGCCACCAGCAGAGCACCTATCAGGGCGCCCAGAGAGACCCAGTACTTC.

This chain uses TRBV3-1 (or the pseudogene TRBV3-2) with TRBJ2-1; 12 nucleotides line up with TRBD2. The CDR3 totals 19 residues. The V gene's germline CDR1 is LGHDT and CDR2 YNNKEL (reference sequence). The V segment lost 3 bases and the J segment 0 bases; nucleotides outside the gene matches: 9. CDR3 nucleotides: TGTGCCAGCAGCCAGCGGACTAGCGGGAAGATCAGCTCCTACAATGAGCAGTTCTTC. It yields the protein CASSQRTSGKISSYNEQFF.

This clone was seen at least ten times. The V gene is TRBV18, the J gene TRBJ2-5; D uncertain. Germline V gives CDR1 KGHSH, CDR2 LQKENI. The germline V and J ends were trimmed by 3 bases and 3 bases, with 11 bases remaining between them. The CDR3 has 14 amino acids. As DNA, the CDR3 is TGTGCCAGCTCACCGGAACAACGGGAAGAGACCCAGTACTTC. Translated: CASSPEQREETQYF.

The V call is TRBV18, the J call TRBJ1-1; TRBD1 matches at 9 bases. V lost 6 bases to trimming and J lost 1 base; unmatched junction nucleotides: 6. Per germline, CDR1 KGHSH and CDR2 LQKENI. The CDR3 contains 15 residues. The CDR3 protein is CASSVDRGKNTEAFF. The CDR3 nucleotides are TGTGCCAGCTCGGTTGACAGGGGGAAGAACACTGAAGCTTTCTTT.

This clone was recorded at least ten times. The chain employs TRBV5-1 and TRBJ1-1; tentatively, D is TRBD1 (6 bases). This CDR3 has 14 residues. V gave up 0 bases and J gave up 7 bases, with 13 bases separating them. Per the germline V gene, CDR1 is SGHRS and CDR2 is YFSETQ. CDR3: CASSLGQGNVEAFF. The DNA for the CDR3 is TGCGCCAGCAGCTTGGGGCAGGGGAATGTTGAAGCTTTCTTT. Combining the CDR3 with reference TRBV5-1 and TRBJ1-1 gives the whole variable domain KAGVTQTPRYLIKTRGQQVTLSCSPISGHRSVSWYQQTPGQGLQFLFEYFSETQRNKGNFPGRFSGRQFSNSRSEMNVSTLELGDSALYLCASSLGQGNVEAFFGQGTRLTVV.

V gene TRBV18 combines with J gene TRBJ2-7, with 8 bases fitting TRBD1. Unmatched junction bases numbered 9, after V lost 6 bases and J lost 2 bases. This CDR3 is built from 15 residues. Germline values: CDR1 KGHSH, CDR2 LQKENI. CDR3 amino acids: CASSPKGQGAYEQYF. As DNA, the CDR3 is TGTGCCAGCTCCCCAAAAGGACAGGGAGCCTACGAGCAGTACTTC.

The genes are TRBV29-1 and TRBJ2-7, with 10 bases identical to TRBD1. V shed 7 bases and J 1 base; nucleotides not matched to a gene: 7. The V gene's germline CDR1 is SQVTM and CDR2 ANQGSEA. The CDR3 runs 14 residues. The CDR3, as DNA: TGCAGCGCCATGGGACAGGGGCGATCCTACGAGCAGTACTTC. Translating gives CSAMGQGRSYEQYF.

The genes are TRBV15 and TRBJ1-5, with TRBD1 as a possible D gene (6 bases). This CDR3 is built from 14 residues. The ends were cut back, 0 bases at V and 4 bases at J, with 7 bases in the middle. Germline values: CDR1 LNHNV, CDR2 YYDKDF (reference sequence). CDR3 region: CATSRDQGNQPQHF. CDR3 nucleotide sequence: TGTGCCACCAGCAGAGACCAGGGGAATCAGCCCCAGCATTTT.

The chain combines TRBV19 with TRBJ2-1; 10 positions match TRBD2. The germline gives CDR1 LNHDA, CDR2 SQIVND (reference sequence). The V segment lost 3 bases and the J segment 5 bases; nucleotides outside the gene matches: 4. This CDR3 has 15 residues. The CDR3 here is CASSIASGSHNEQFF. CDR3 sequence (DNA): TGTGCCAGTAGTATCGCTAGCGGGAGTCACAATGAGCAGTTCTTC.

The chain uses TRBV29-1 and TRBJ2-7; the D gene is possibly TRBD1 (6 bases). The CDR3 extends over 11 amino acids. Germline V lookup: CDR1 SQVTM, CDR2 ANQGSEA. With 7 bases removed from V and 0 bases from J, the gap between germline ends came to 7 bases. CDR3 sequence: CSAGDSYEQYF. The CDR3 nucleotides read TGCAGCGCAGGGGACTCCTACGAGCAGTACTTC.

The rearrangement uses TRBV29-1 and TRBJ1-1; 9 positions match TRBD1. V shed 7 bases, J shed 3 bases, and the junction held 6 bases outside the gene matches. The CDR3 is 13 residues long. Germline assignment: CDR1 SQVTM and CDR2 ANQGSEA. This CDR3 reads CSADRGRDTEAFF. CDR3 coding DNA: TGCAGCGCGGACAGGGGAAGAGACACTGAAGCTTTCTTT.